These 26 T cell receptor beta chains originate from one sample sequenced in a study of cytomegalovirus exposure and HLA in healthy donors. A multiplex PCR was run with 60 Vbeta primers and 13 Jbeta primers. Method: immunoSEQ multiplex PCR; TCRdb's copy keeps in-frame clones and lacks some. This table has around 130,000 clones, 85% appearing once. The sample taken for sequencing was PBMCs. Receptors were obtained from a woman aged 25-40 years in good health and CMV-seropositive.

This rearrangement joins TRBV6-1 to TRBJ2-7, with a weak D call TRBD1 (6 bases). The V and J ends lost 5 bases and 7 bases respectively, with 12 bases between them. Germline V CDR1 and CDR2: MNHNS, SASEGT. This CDR3 region has 12 residues. CDR3 nucleotides: TGTGCCAGCAGTTTGACAGGTAGGGAGCAGTACTTC. Amino acids: CASSLTGREQYF.

The chain is built from TRBV14 and TRBJ1-1; the D gene is possibly TRBD1 (6 bases). The ends were cut back, 4 bases at V and 9 bases at J, with 21 bases in the middle. CDR1 and CDR2 from the germline V gene are SGHDN and FVKESK. There are 15 residues in the CDR3. CDR3 sequence reads: CASSPRGAGTHQAFF. The CDR3 region has the DNA TGTGCCAGCAGCCCTCGGGGGGCAGGGACCCACCAAGCTTTCTTT.

V and J are TRBV28 and TRBJ2-4; TRBD1 is a possible D gene (5 bases). The CDR3 extends over 14 amino acids. The V gene's germline CDR1 is MDHEN and CDR2 SYDVKM. Trimming removed 2 bases from V and 4 bases from J, with 9 bases in between. The CDR3 DNA reads TGTGCCAGCAGTTTAGTGGGGCTTAAAAACATTCAGTACTTC. This translates into CASSLVGLKNIQYF.

The chain has TRBV9 and TRBJ1-4; 9 bases match TRBD1. The CDR3 totals 15 residues. The V and J ends lost 4 bases and 7 bases, in that order; junction bases with no gene match: 8. CDR1 and CDR2 from the germline V gene are SGDLS and YYNGEE. The CDR3 coding sequence is TGTGCCAGCAGCCCCTCGGGACAGGGAGGTGAAAAACTGTTTTTT. Its translation: CASSPSGQGGEKLFF.

The rearrangement links TRBV5-1 to TRBJ1-1; no reliable D call. Per the germline V gene, CDR1 is SGHRS and CDR2 is YFSETQ. The CDR3 sequence is 13 residues long. The V and J ends lost 5 bases and 3 bases respectively, with 11 bases between them. CDR3 nucleotides: TGCGCCAGCAGGGTGAGGAGGGACACTGAAGCTTTCTTT. Its translation is CASRVRRDTEAFF. Complete variable domain (other parts from reference TRBV5-1 and TRBJ1-1): KAGVTQTPRYLIKTRGQQVTLSCSPISGHRSVSWYQQTPGQGLQFLFEYFSETQRNKGNFPGRFSGRQFSNSRSEMNVSTLELGDSALYLCASRVRRDTEAFFGQGTRLTVV.

The V gene is TRBV7-8, the J gene TRBJ1-2, with 12 bases that match TRBD1. In germline, CDR1 is SGHVS, CDR2 FQNEAQ. The CDR3 loop spans 16 amino acids. After removal of 5 bases from V and 7 bases from J, the junction contained 11 bases not matched to a gene. The CDR3 protein is CASSLGGTGGGGGYTF. The CDR3 DNA sequence: TGTGCCAGCAGCCTGGGGGGGACAGGGGGCGGAGGTGGCTACACCTTC.

CDR3 loop: CARGQGRGTEAFF. The DNA of the CDR3 is TGTGCCAGGGGACAGGGGAGAGGCACTGAAGCTTTCTTT. The V gene is TRBV2, the J gene TRBJ1-1, with 10 bases aligning to TRBD1. Germline V gene lookup returns CDR1 SNHLY and CDR2 FYNNEI. V trimming: 9 bases; J trimming: 4 bases; junction bases outside the gene matches: 5. The CDR3 covers 13 residues. Based on the CDR3 plus reference TRBV2 and TRBJ1-1, the full variable domain is EPEVTQTPSHQVTQMGQEVILRCVPISNHLYFYWYRQILGQKVEFLVSFYNNEISEKSEIFDDQFSVERPDGSNFTLKIRSTKLEDSAMYFCARGQGRGTEAFFGQGTRLTVV.

This chain connects TRBV9 to TRBJ1-2; D may be TRBD1 (5 bases). The CDR3 is 14 amino acids. Germline CDR1 is SGDLS and CDR2 is YYNGEE. Trimming removed 5 bases at V and 4 bases at J, with 15 bases between. The CDR3 region is CASSAGGEGYGYTF. The CDR3 nucleotides read TGTGCCAGCAGTGCCGGGGGGGAGGGCTATGGCTACACCTTC.

J is TRBJ2-7 and V is TRBV30, with a tentative D call TRBD1 (6 bases). The ends were cut back, 3 bases at V and 2 bases at J, with 11 bases in the middle. Germline CDR1 and CDR2: GTSNPN and SVGIG (reference sequence). The CDR3 spans 13 residues. The CDR3 loop is CAWRTGGPYEQYF. CDR3 coding DNA: TGTGCCTGGAGGACAGGAGGTCCCTACGAGCAGTACTTC.

The V and J genes are TRBV7-8 and TRBJ1-2; 9 positions match TRBD1. From germline, CDR1 is SGHVS and CDR2 FQNEAQ. J lost 4 bases, V lost 4 bases, and 4 bases had no gene match. The CDR3 sequence is 14 residues long. CDR3 nucleotides: TGTGCCAGCAGCTCAAGGGACAGGGCCTATGGCTACACCTTC. Protein: CASSSRDRAYGYTF. Together with reference TRBV7-8 and TRBJ1-2, the CDR3 gives the full variable domain: GAGVSQSPRYKVAKRGQDVALRCDPISGHVSLFWYQQALGQGPEFLTYFQNEAQLDKSGLPSDRFFAERPEGSVSTLKIQRTQQEDSAVYLCASSSRDRAYGYTFGSGTRLTVV.

The chain carries TRBV5-1 and TRBJ2-2; 8 positions match TRBD2. Per the germline V gene, CDR1 is SGHRS and CDR2 is YFSETQ. The CDR3 extends over 16 amino acids. The trim removed 6 bases at V and 2 bases at J, leaving 9 bases unmatched. The CDR3 reads CASKTGGPFNTGELFF. DNA for the CDR3: TGCGCCAGCAAAACGGGAGGGCCTTTTAACACCGGGGAGCTGTTTTTT.

A note on this clone: The same CDR3 also results from other DNA sequences found in this sample. V usage is TRBV30 and J usage is TRBJ1-5; 8 positions match TRBD1. The CDR3 runs 15 residues. Germline V gives CDR1 GTSNPN, CDR2 SVGIG (reference sequence). The ends lost 3 bases at V and 9 bases at J; junction bases unmatched: 13. The CDR3 nucleotides are TGTGCCTGGAGCAGGGGGCCGGGACAAAGGGCGCCCCAGCATTTT. Its translation: CAWSRGPGQRAPQHF. The full variable domain, its missing parts supplied by reference TRBV30 and TRBJ1-5, is SQTIHQWPATLVQPVGSPLSLECTVEGTSNPNLYWYRQAAGRGLQLLFYSVGIGQISSEVPQNLSASRPQDRQFILSSKKLLLSDSGFYLCAWSRGPGQRAPQHFGDGTRLSIL.

V and J are TRBV15 and TRBJ2-5; TRBD1 might be the D (6 bases). The better agreement between TRBJ2-7 and the DNA end casts doubt on the J call. The CDR3 length is 15 residues. The germline CDR1 and CDR2 sequences are LNHNV and YYDKDF (reference sequence). In DNA form, the CDR3 reads TGTGCCACCAGCAGAGGGACAGTTCTGTACTACGAGCAGTACTTC. This codes for CATSRGTVLYYEQYF.

The rearrangement links TRBV14 to TRBJ2-7; TRBD2 aligns across 13 bases. V lost 6 bases and J lost 4; bases outside the gene matches: 6. This CDR3 spans 15 amino acids. Germline CDR1 is SGHDN and CDR2 is FVKESK. This CDR3 is CASSRGTSGVYEQYF. The CDR3 nucleotides are TGTGCCAGCAGTCGTGGGACTAGCGGGGTATACGAGCAGTACTTC.

The genes are TRBV7-9 and TRBJ2-2, with TRBD1 as a possible D gene (6 bases). The V end was cut by 5 bases, the J end by 1 base, with 8 bases between. The CDR3 is made up of 14 amino acids. Germline V gene data show CDR1 as SEHNR and CDR2 as FQNEAQ (reference sequence). As DNA, the CDR3 is TGTGCCAGCAGCCTGACAGGGAACACCGGGGAGCTGTTTTTT. Its protein is CASSLTGNTGELFF.

The V and J genes are TRBV7-2 and TRBJ2-2, with TRBD2 identical over 7 bases. Germline V lookup: CDR1 SGHTA, CDR2 FQGNSA. Trimming took 6 bases from V and 7 from J; bases not matched to a gene: 5. The CDR3 length is 13 residues. The CDR3 sequence: CASSVIAGGELFF. CDR3 DNA sequence: TGTGCCAGCAGTGTCATAGCGGGCGGGGAGCTGTTTTTT.

The J gene is TRBJ2-7, the V gene TRBV29-1; the match to TRBD1 covers 11 bases. Losses at the gene ends were 3 bases for V and 2 bases for J; bases not matched to a gene: 6. Germline values: CDR1 SQVTM, CDR2 ANQGSEA. The CDR3 is made up of 15 amino acids. CDR3 residues: CSVEKGTGGAYEQYF. In nucleotides, the CDR3 is TGCAGCGTTGAGAAGGGGACAGGGGGAGCCTACGAGCAGTACTTC.

V usage is TRBV5-4 and J usage is TRBJ2-3; TRBD2 is a possible D gene (5 bases). CDR3 length: 14 residues. Germline values: CDR1 SGHNT, CDR2 YYREEE (reference sequence). Trimming left V 4 bases short and J 0 bases short, with 9 bases between. In DNA form, the CDR3 reads TGTGCCAGCAGCACGGACTCGAGCACAGATACGCAGTATTTT. Translated: CASSTDSSTDTQYF.

This clone has just a few counts. The gene calls are TRBV4-2 and TRBJ2-7; 8 bases map to TRBD1. J lost 3 bases, V lost 0 bases, and 4 bases had no gene match. The CDR3 covers 15 residues. CDR1 LGHNA and CDR2 YNFKEQ come from the germline V gene. The CDR3 region has the DNA TGTGCCAGCAGCCAAGATTCAGGGGGCAGCTACGAGCAGTACTTC. It specifies CASSQDSGGSYEQYF.

The V gene is TRBV5-1, the J gene TRBJ2-1, with 7 bases fitting TRBD1. CDR1 and CDR2 from the germline V gene are SGHRS and YFSETQ. This CDR3 spans 13 amino acids. Trimming at V came to 4 bases and at J to 5 bases, leaving 3 bases not matched to a gene. The CDR3 loop reads CASSHGTDNEQFF. CDR3 coding DNA: TGCGCCAGCAGCCACGGGACAGACAATGAGCAGTTCTTC.

The chain joins TRBV5-4 to TRBJ2-7, with 13 bases fitting TRBD2. The CDR3 loop spans 15 amino acids. Germline CDR1 SGHNT, CDR2 YYREEE (reference sequence). The V segment lost 2 bases and the J segment 7 bases; nucleotides outside the gene matches: 6. For the CDR3, the DNA is TGTGCCAGCAGCTTAGGACTAGCGGGAGCAAAAGAGCAGTACTTC. This gives the protein CASSLGLAGAKEQYF.

In this sample, this clone turned up a few times. The V gene is TRBV30, the J gene TRBJ2-7; tentative D call: TRBD2 (5 bases). Per the germline V gene, CDR1 is GTSNPN and CDR2 is SVGIG (reference sequence). This CDR3 has 14 residues. Trimming left V 3 bases short and J 0 bases short, with 12 bases between. The CDR3 nucleotides are TGTGCCTGGAGGGGGTGGGAGAGCTCCTACGAGCAGTACTTC. Amino acid sequence: CAWRGWESSYEQYF.

This CDR3 reads CASSVGGTGGVYEQYF. As DNA, the CDR3 is TGTGCCAGCAGCGTAGGCGGGACAGGGGGGGTTTACGAGCAGTACTTC. The V gene is TRBV9, the J gene TRBJ2-7, with TRBD1 identical over 11 bases. CDR3 length: 16 residues. With V trimmed by 0 bases and J by 4 bases, 6 bases remained unmatched. The germline V gene encodes CDR1 SGDLS and CDR2 YYNGEE.

The rearrangement joins TRBV5-4 to TRBJ2-5; no definite D call. Gene TRBJ2-7 matches the end of the DNA better, so the J call may be wrong. This CDR3 has 11 amino acids. The germline gives CDR1 SGHNT, CDR2 YYREEE (reference sequence). This chain's CDR3 is CASSFDHEQYF. CDR3 nucleotides: TGTGCCAGCAGCTTTGATCACGAGCAGTACTTC.

J is TRBJ1-1 and V is TRBV9; 12 bases fit TRBD1. Germline CDR1 is SGDLS and CDR2 is YYNGEE. The CDR3 contains 14 residues. V shed 4 bases, J shed 11 bases, and the junction held 9 bases outside the gene matches. The CDR3, as DNA: TGTGCCAGCAGCCAAATCCCGGGACAGGGGGCGGCTTTCTTT. The encoded protein is CASSQIPGQGAAFF. Supplemented by reference TRBV9 and TRBJ1-1, the full variable domain reads DSGVTQTPKHLITATGQRVTLRCSPRSGDLSVYWYQQSLDQGLQFLIQYYNGEERAKGNILERFSAQQFPDLHSELNLSSLELGDSALYFCASSQIPGQGAAFFGQGTRLTVV.

The V gene is TRBV5-6, the J gene TRBJ2-7; the D is unclear. The V gene's germline CDR1 is SGHDT and CDR2 YYEEEE. This CDR3 spans 13 amino acids. Trimming took 4 bases from V and 7 from J, leaving 15 bases between them. CDR3 coding DNA: TGTGCCAGCAGCCTCTCTATGCTAGGAGAGCAGTACTTC. This translates into CASSLSMLGEQYF.